This TCR beta chain was captured in a study of human T cells and chemical hapten exposure. Documented time point: patch test 1, 2 weeks after DPC sensitization. Treatment noted: therapeutic diphenylcyclopropenone sensitization with weekly scalp DPC. Per the germline V gene, CDR1 is DFQATT and CDR2 is SNEGSKA (reference sequence). V was trimmed by 0 bases and J by 1 base, leaving 20 bases between them. This CDR3 has 18 amino acids. This clonotype has just a few counts. TCRdb reanalysed the RACE reads using MiXCR and keeps one entry per CDR3 protein. Of tens of thousands of distinct CDR3 sequences in the sample, over 9.5% are singletons; the top ten hold 2.2%.

The input for sequencing was whole blood, taken in connection with sensitization to the hapten diphenylcyclopropenone (DPC). The chain joins TRBV20-1 to TRBJ2-3; D not resolved. This clonotype was obtained from a man in his forties with alopecia areata. Some clones in this sample may be carry-over from other donors' samples. CDR3 sequence reads: CSARDLTPESLGTDTQYF. In DNA form, the CDR3 reads TGCAGTGCTAGAGATCTCACCCCGGAATCCCTGGGCACAGATACGCAGTATTTT.